This is a list of T cell receptor beta chains from one sample in a study of blood T cell repertoires in COVID-19. The assay was immunoSEQ multiplex PCR, and TCRdb's table has in-frame clones only and misses some. The data hold roughly 200,000 clones, with approximately 87% observed a single time. Sequences were obtained from peripheral blood. The receptor source for this set is a man between 60 and 70 years old who had recovered from COVID-19. Both conserved end residues are part of each CDR3.

>TRBJ2-5|TRBV2
CASSKRETQYF
>TRBJ2-7|TRBV6-5
CASSYPRDREYEQYF
>TRBJ2-7|TRBV5-6
CASSPLGTGDGYEQYF
>TRBJ2-5|TRBV15
CATSRVGVEETQYF
>TRBJ2-7|TRBV5-1
CASGSGTGGYEQYF
>TRBJ1-5|TRBV29-1
CSAGGGGNQPQHF
>TRBJ2-1|TRBV3-1/TRBV3-2
CASGGRSSYNEQFF
>TRBJ1-2|TRBV24-1
CATSGGLEGYTF
>TRBJ1-3|TRBV7-2
CASSPRTPTGNTIYF
>TRBJ1-5|TRBV6-5
CASRSRQGNQPQHF
>TRBJ2-1|TRBV2
CASSRGGGGGLYNEQFF
>TRBJ2-1|TRBV12-3/TRBV12-4
CASGQAQYNEQFF
>TRBJ1-6|TRBV14
CASRTGTANSPLHF
>TRBJ2-3|TRBV3-1/TRBV3-2
CASGRDTDTQYF
>TRBJ2-7|TRBV6-5
CASSYSTGGAYEQYF
>TRBJ1-2|TRBV19
CASIWTPPEPGYGYTF
>TRBJ2-7|TRBV29-1
CSVVKESEQYF
>TRBJ2-4|TRBV27
CASSLRASLNIQYF
>TRBJ2-7|TRBV5-1
CASSPRTGEVYEQYF
>TRBJ2-3|TRBV5-4
CASSQQGSTDTQYF
>TRBJ2-1|TRBV7-8
CASSSLDRGSSNEQFF
>TRBJ2-1|TRBV12-5
CASGLGQAGAYNEQFF
>TRBJ2-7|TRBV6-5
CASSYSRGYEQYF
>TRBJ1-2|TRBV18
CASSLGQGARGYTF
>TRBJ1-1|TRBV7-2
CASSLARMSGTEAFF
>TRBJ2-2|TRBV15
CATSRGAGGTGELFF
>TRBJ2-1|TRBV13
CASSSSGGRTYNEQFF